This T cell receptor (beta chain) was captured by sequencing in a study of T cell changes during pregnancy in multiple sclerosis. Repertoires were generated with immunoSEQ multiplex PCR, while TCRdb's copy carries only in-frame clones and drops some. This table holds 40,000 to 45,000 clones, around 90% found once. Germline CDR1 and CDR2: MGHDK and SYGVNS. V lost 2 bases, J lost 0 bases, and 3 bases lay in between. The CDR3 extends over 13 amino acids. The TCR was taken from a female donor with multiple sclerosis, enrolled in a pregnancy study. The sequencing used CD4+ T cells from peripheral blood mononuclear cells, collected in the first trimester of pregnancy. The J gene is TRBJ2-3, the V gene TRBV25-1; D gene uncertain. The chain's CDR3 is CASSEPSTDTQYF. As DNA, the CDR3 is TGTGCCAGCAGTGAACCTAGCACAGATACGCAGTATTTT.